This TCR beta chain was observed in a study of blood T cell repertoires in COVID-19. Profiling relied on immunoSEQ multiplex PCR, and the TCRdb table lists in-frame clones only, not all of them. Of roughly 300,000 clones listed, around 86% are singletons. The V and J ends lost 0 bases and 0 bases respectively, with 20 bases between them. The CDR3 is 20 residues long. Germline V lookup: CDR1 SGHVS, CDR2 FQNEAQ. The sample was peripheral blood. V is TRBV7-8 and J is TRBJ2-2; possible D gene TRBD1, 7 bases. The receptor was derived from a woman aged 40 to 55 who had recovered from COVID-19. The CDR3 loop reads CASSLAWRGRTQTNTGELFF. In DNA form, the CDR3 reads TGTGCCAGCAGCTTAGCGTGGAGGGGGCGGACCCAAACGAACACCGGGGAGCTGTTTTTT.